These T cell receptor beta chains were read from a single sample in a study of CD8 T cell repertoires and HIV-1 epitope variants. These receptors are not linked to any known antigen. The repertoire was sequenced with immunoSEQ multiplex PCR; TCRdb's copy has only in-frame clones and lacks some. Among approximately 5,000 clones listed, roughly two thirds were seen once. The sample taken for sequencing was cultured CD8+ T cells derived from PBMCs. These receptors all come from a male donor with HIV. The CDR3 runs from the conserved cysteine through the conserved F or W. Each record gives: D gene, clone size, J gene, V gene, CDR3 protein, CDR3 DNA. The D gene is left open where the match is weak. Clone sizes are given selectively: once, few, many, or a class where the clone is expanded.

NA | medium-sized | TRBJ1-2 | TRBV7-2 | CASSLQVPGEGYTF | TGTGCCAGCAGCTTACAGGTGCCAGGGGAAGGCTACACCTTC
NA | NA | TRBJ2-1 | TRBV5-4 | CASSLSQGSEQFF | TGTGCCAGCAGCTTGTCGCAGGGCAGCGAGCAGTTCTTC
TRBD1 | NA | TRBJ1-1 | TRBV5-4 | CASSLDRGQANTEAFF | TGTGCCAGCAGCTTGGATAGGGGACAGGCGAACACTGAAGCTTTCTTT
NA | NA | TRBJ1-3 | TRBV28 | CASSLWRGAGNTIYF | TGTGCCAGCAGTTTATGGAGGGGAGCTGGAAACACCATATATTTT
TRBD2 | NA | TRBJ2-3 | TRBV7-3 | CASSFAAGGTDTQYF | TGTGCCAGCAGCTTTGCAGCGGGGGGCACAGATACGCAGTATTTT
NA | NA | TRBJ1-5 | TRBV19 | CASSQDGYSNQPQHF | TGTGCCAGTAGTCAAGACGGGTATAGCAATCAGCCCCAGCATTTT
NA | few | TRBJ2-7 | TRBV5-6 | CASSLDSMYYEQYF | TGTGCCAGCAGCTTGGACAGCATGTACTACGAGCAGTACTTC
NA | NA | TRBJ2-7 | TRBV7-2 | CASTPPAAYEQYF | TGTGCCAGCACCCCGCCGGCTGCCTACGAGCAGTACTTC
NA | NA | TRBJ1-2 | TRBV28 | CATATTGTLYGYTF | TGTGCCACCGCAACCACCGGGACACTCTATGGCTACACCTTC
NA | NA | TRBJ1-6 | TRBV6-5 | CASRDDGSYNSPLHF | TGTGCCAGCAGAGACGACGGATCCTATAATTCACCCCTCCACTTT
TRBD1 | NA | TRBJ1-5 | TRBV6-5 | CATSGGVRNQPQHF | TGTGCCACATCAGGGGGCGTTCGCAATCAGCCCCAGCATTTT
TRBD1 | NA | TRBJ1-4 | TRBV2 | CASRGTGEYEKLFF | TGTGCCAGCAGGGGGACAGGGGAGTATGAAAAACTGTTTTTT
TRBD2 | NA | TRBJ2-3 | TRBV27 | CASSAGGRNTQYF | TGTGCCAGCAGTGCGGGGGGCCGTAATACGCAGTATTTT
TRBD1 | NA | TRBJ2-3 | TRBV6-5 | CASSYLGQADTQYF | TGTGCCAGCAGTTACCTGGGACAGGCGGATACGCAGTATTTT
TRBD1 | NA | TRBJ2-6 | TRBV4-3 | CASSQDRQGAYSGANVLTF | TGCGCCAGCAGCCAAGATCGGCAGGGGGCTTATTCTGGGGCCAACGTCCTGACTTTC
TRBD1 | NA | TRBJ1-2 | TRBV27 | CASFKTTGGRGGYTF | TGTGCCAGCTTCAAAACGACAGGGGGCAGGGGAGGCTACACCTTC
NA | NA | TRBJ2-5 | TRBV5-1 | CASSPERGSQETQYF | TGCGCCAGCAGCCCGGAAAGGGGATCCCAAGAGACCCAGTACTTC
NA | NA | TRBJ2-5 | TRBV7-8 | CASSQGLAVQETQYF | TGTGCCAGCAGCCAGGGGCTAGCGGTCCAAGAGACCCAGTACTTC
NA | NA | TRBJ2-1 | TRBV9 | CASRPGGHEQFF | TGTGCCAGCAGGCCGGGTGGGCATGAGCAGTTCTTC
NA | NA | TRBJ2-2 | TRBV6-5 | CASSDKGETGELFF | TGTGCCAGCAGTGACAAGGGGGAGACCGGGGAGCTGTTTTTT
TRBD2 | NA | TRBJ2-7 | TRBV4-2 | CASSLGGGNNEQYF | TGTGCCAGCAGCTTGGGCGGGGGGAACAACGAGCAGTACTTC
TRBD2 | NA | TRBJ2-1 | TRBV6-5 | CATRRLAGDFEQFF | TGTGCCACCCGAAGACTAGCGGGAGATTTTGAGCAGTTCTTC
NA | NA | TRBJ2-1 | TRBV2 | CASSVGPNEQFF | TGTGCCAGCAGCGTAGGCCCTAATGAGCAGTTCTTC
NA | few | TRBJ2-5 | TRBV28 | CASTPLGETQETQYF | TGTGCCAGCACCCCCTTGGGGGAAACGCAAGAGACCCAGTACTTC
TRBD1 | few | TRBJ1-1 | TRBV29-1 | CSVEDRGLNTEAFF | TGCAGCGTTGAAGACAGGGGGCTGAACACTGAAGCTTTCTTT
NA | NA | TRBJ2-7 | TRBV11-2 | CASSVGLDHSYEQYF | TGTGCCAGCAGCGTAGGTCTGGACCACTCCTACGAGCAGTACTTC
TRBD2 | NA | TRBJ2-1 | TRBV7-6 | CASSLGGRGDEQFF | TGTGCCAGCAGCTTGGGCGGGAGAGGCGATGAGCAGTTCTTC
TRBD2 | NA | TRBJ2-3 | TRBV6-4 | CASSDATSGGSDTQYF | TGTGCCAGCAGTGACGCGACTAGCGGGGGGTCAGATACGCAGTATTTT
TRBD2 | NA | TRBJ2-3 | TRBV5-4 | CASSSRLAGDTQYF | TGTGCCAGCAGCTCCAGACTAGCAGGTGATACGCAGTATTTT
NA | NA | TRBJ2-3 | TRBV11-2 | CASSPGGRARTDTQYF | TGTGCCAGCAGCCCGGGTGGCAGGGCGAGGACAGATACGCAGTATTTT
TRBD2 | NA | TRBJ2-7 | TRBV14 | CASSQDPAGVDYEQYF | TGTGCCAGCAGCCAAGATCCAGCGGGAGTTGACTACGAGCAGTACTTC
NA | NA | TRBJ2-3 | TRBV30 | CAWSSYGSTDTQYF | TGTGCCTGGAGCTCCTACGGGAGCACAGATACGCAGTATTTT
NA | NA | TRBJ1-2 | TRBV5-4 | CASTQLDSPYYGYTF | TGTGCCAGCACGCAACTGGACAGTCCCTACTATGGCTACACCTTC
NA | NA | TRBJ1-1 | TRBV5-6 | CASRSFRAGILNTEAFF | TGTGCCAGCAGGTCGTTTCGGGCAGGCATCCTGAACACTGAAGCTTTCTTT
NA | few | TRBJ2-2 | TRBV10-3 | CAISEVSLTGELFF | TGTGCCATCAGTGAGGTTAGCTTAACCGGGGAGCTGTTTTTT
NA | NA | TRBJ2-1 | TRBV27 | CASSLWGQGGYNEQFF | TGTGCCAGCAGTTTATGGGGGCAGGGGGGATACAATGAGCAGTTCTTC
TRBD1 | NA | TRBJ1-2 | TRBV7-9 | CASSPAGTGGYGYTF | TGTGCCAGCAGCCCTGCAGGGACAGGGGGTTATGGCTACACCTTC
NA | NA | TRBJ2-2 | TRBV19 | CASSIGGLIALEFRTGELFF | TGTGCCAGTAGTATAGGGGGGCTCATCGCCCTGGAGTTTCGCACCGGGGAGCTGTTTTTT
TRBD2 | NA | TRBJ2-1 | TRBV14 | CASRLAGEGEQFF | TGTGCCAGCAGGCTAGCGGGAGAAGGTGAGCAGTTCTTC
NA | once | TRBJ2-7 | TRBV27 | CASSFGRKSYEQYF | TGTGCCAGCAGCTTCGGACGGAAGAGCTACGAGCAGTACTTC
NA | NA | TRBJ1-1 | TRBV9 | CASRRGTEAFF | TGTGCCAGCCGGAGGGGGACTGAAGCTTTCTTT
NA | NA | TRBJ2-7 | TRBV7-9 | CASSLAAAYEQYF | TGTGCTAGCAGCTTGGCGGCGGCCTACGAGCAGTACTTC
NA | NA | TRBJ1-4 | TRBV6-5 | CASTHRGAANEKLFF | TGTGCCAGCACCCATCGGGGCGCGGCTAATGAAAAACTGTTTTTT
NA | NA | TRBJ1-2 | TRBV4-2 | CASSQDKAGFDYGYTF | TGTGCCAGCAGCCAAGATAAAGCGGGCTTCGACTATGGCTACACCTTC
NA | NA | TRBJ2-3 | TRBV7-9 | CASSPPPVDTQYF | TGTGCCAGCAGCCCCCCCCCAGTAGATACGCAGTATTTT
NA | few | TRBJ1-1 | TRBV6-6 | CASSYLDMNTEAFF | TGTGCCAGCAGTTACTTGGATATGAACACTGAAGCTTTCTTT
NA | NA | TRBJ2-7 | TRBV5-3 | CASSLAGRNYEQYF | TGTGCCAGCAGCTTGGCCGGCAGAAACTACGAGCAGTACTTC
NA | NA | TRBJ2-7 | TRBV7-9 | CASSDRYEQYF | TGTGCCAGCAGCGACAGGTACGAGCAGTACTTC
NA | NA | TRBJ2-5 | TRBV7-9 | CASSSSETSKETQYF | TGTGCCAGCAGCTCCTCTGAGACCTCGAAAGAGACCCAGTACTTC
TRBD2 | NA | TRBJ2-6 | TRBV7-8 | CASSSPGLDFSGANVLTF | TGTGCCAGCAGCTCCCCGGGACTAGACTTCTCTGGGGCCAACGTCCTGACTTTC
TRBD2 | NA | TRBJ2-7 | TRBV7-9 | CASSLVGGGAYEQYF | TGTGCCAGCAGCTTAGTGGGCGGGGGTGCCTACGAGCAGTACTTC
NA | medium-sized | TRBJ1-2 | TRBV9 | CASSFVGSGAYGYTF | TGTGCCAGCAGCTTCGTAGGGTCTGGAGCTTATGGCTACACCTTC
NA | NA | TRBJ2-7 | TRBV5-1 | CASRGGQESQYF | TGCGCCAGCAGGGGAGGACAAGAGTCCCAGTACTTC